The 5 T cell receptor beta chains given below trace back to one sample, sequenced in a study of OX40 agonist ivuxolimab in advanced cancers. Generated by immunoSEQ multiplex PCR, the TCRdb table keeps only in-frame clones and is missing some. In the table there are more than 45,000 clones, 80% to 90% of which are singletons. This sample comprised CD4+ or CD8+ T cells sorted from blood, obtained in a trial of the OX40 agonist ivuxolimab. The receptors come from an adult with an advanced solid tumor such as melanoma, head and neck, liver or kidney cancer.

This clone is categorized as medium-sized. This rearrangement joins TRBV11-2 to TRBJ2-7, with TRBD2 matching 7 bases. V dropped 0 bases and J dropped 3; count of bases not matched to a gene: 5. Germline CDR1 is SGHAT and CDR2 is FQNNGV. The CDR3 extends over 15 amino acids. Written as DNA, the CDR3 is TGTGCCAGCAGCTTAGAGGTGGGAGGGCACTACGAGCAGTACTTC. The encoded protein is CASSLEVGGHYEQYF.

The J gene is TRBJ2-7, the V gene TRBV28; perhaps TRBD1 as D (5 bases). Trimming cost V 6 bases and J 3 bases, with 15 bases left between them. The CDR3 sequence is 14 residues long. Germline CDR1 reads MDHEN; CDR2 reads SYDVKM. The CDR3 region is CASSQDSEYYEQYF. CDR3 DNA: TGTGCCAGCAGCCAAGACAGCGAATACTACGAGCAGTACTTC.

DNA for the CDR3: TGTGCCAGCAGTGTGGGGGCCACCGGGGAGCTGTTTTTT. Protein sequence: CASSVGATGELFF. The rearrangement joins TRBV6-1 to TRBJ2-2, with a weak D call TRBD1 (6 bases). The CDR3 is 13 residues long. V lost 4 bases, J lost 4 bases, and 7 bases lay in between. The germline V gene has CDR1 MNHNS and CDR2 SASEGT.

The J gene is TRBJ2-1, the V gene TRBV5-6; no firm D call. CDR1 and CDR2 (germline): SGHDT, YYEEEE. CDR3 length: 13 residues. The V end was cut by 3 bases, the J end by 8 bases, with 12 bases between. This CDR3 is CASSYLPEDEQFF. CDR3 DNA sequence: TGTGCCAGCAGCTACCTACCAGAAGATGAGCAGTTCTTC.

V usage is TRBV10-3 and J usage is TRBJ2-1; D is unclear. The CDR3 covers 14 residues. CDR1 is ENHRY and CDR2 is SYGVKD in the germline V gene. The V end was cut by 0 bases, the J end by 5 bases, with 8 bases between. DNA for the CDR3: TGTGCCATCAGTGAGTCAGTGGTCGACAATGAGCAGTTCTTC. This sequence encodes CAISESVVDNEQFF.